This passage covers 4 T cell receptor beta chains from one sample sequenced in a study of PD-L1 blockade in urothelial cancer. The method was immunoSEQ multiplex PCR; TCRdb's version includes in-frame clones alone and lacks a portion of them. The sample carries under 95,000 clones, 84% recorded once. Time point: pretreatment peripheral blood. Here the sequenced sample was PBMCs, taken around atezolizumab (anti-PD-L1) treatment. These receptors were collected from a man aged 60-69 years with urothelial cancer.

This clone was recorded once. The chain uses TRBV2 and TRBJ1-1, with D uncertain. Trimming took off 8 bases at V and 5 bases at J, with 18 bases between the two ends. Germline V CDR1 and CDR2: SNHLY, FYNNEI. There are 14 residues in the CDR3. CDR3 region: CASGSLWGGTEAFF. In DNA form, the CDR3 reads TGTGCCAGCGGTTCTTTATGGGGAGGTACTGAAGCTTTCTTT.

V gene TRBV16 combines with J gene TRBJ2-1, with D tentatively TRBD1 (5 bases). The CDR3 sequence is 17 residues long. Germline V CDR1 and CDR2: KGHSY, FQNENV. The V end was cut by 2 bases, the J end by 0 bases, with 14 bases between. The CDR3 sequence: CASSQKGMSSSYNEQFF. CDR3 coding DNA: TGTGCCAGCAGCCAAAAGGGGATGTCTAGCTCCTACAATGAGCAGTTCTTC.

This clone is a singleton in its sample. The J gene is TRBJ1-5, the V gene TRBV19; D possibly corresponds to TRBD1 (6 bases). The CDR3 extends over 13 amino acids. Germline loops: CDR1 LNHDA, CDR2 SQIVND (reference sequence). Trimming pared 5 bases from V and 4 bases from J, leaving 9 bases between. The CDR3, as DNA: TGTGCCAGTAGTGACAGGACTAATCAGCCCCAGCATTTT. It yields the protein CASSDRTNQPQHF.

This chain connects TRBV7-9 to TRBJ1-4, with a weak D call TRBD1 (6 bases). Germline-derived CDR1 and CDR2 are SEHNR and FQNEAQ (reference sequence). Trimming removed 5 bases from V and 4 bases from J, with 17 bases in between. The CDR3 has 16 residues. The CDR3 protein is CASSPQTGSLNEKLFF. The CDR3 region has the DNA TGTGCCAGCAGCCCCCAGACAGGATCACTTAATGAAAAACTGTTTTTT.